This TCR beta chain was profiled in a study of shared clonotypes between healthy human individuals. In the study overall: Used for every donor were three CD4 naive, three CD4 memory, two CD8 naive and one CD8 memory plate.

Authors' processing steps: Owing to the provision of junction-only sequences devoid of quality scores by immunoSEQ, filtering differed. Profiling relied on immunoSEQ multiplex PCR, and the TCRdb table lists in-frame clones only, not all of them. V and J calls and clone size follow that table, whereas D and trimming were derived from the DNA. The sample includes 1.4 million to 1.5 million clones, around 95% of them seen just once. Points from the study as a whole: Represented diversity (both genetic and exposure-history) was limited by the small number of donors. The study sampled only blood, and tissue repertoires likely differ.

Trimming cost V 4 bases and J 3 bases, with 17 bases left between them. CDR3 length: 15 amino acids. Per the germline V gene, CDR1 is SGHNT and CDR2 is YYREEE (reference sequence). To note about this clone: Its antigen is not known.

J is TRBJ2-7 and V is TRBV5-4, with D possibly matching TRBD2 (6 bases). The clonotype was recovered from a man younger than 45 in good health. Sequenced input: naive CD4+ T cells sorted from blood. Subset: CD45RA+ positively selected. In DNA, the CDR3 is TGTGCCAGCAGCCTCCGGGCGGGAAGAATCTACGAGCAGTACTTC. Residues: CASSLRAGRIYEQYF.